These 29 T cell receptor beta chains were sequenced from one sample in a study of identical twins. TCRdb reprocessed the 5' RACE reads with MiXCR, giving one entry per CDR3 protein. This table holds hundreds of thousands of distinct CDR3 sequences, 21% found once. This same sample was also part of a study on T cells expressing NK-cell markers.

The material sequenced was PBMCs. Receptors originate from a woman under 30 in good health.

The chain couples TRBV28 to TRBJ1-2; D possibly corresponds to TRBD1 (5 bases). Germline CDR1 reads MDHEN; CDR2 reads SYDVKM. V was cut by 4 bases and J by 2 bases, with 5 bases left in between. CDR3 size: 12 residues. CDR3: CASSWDNYGYTF. CDR3 nucleotides: TGTGCCAGCAGTTGGGACAACTATGGCTACACCTTC.

This clonotype was seen a few times. The gene calls are TRBV20-1 and TRBJ2-4, with 7 positions matching TRBD2. Germline CDR1 DFQATT, CDR2 SNEGSKA (reference sequence). This CDR3 is 13 amino acids long. V shed 6 bases and J 7 bases; nucleotides not matched to a gene: 9. The CDR3 region has the DNA TGCAGTGCACCCACAGCGGGACGGAACATTCAGTACTTC. This translates into CSAPTAGRNIQYF.

Ten or more counts support this clonotype. This sequence joins TRBV7-9 and TRBJ2-1, with 13 bases identical to TRBD2. There are 14 residues in the CDR3. In germline, CDR1 is SEHNR, CDR2 FQNEAQ (reference sequence). The ends lost 6 bases at V and 5 bases at J; junction bases unmatched: 1. The CDR3 DNA reads TGTGCCAGCAGACTAGCGGGAGGGCACAATGAGCAGTTCTTC. This codes for CASRLAGGHNEQFF.

This clonotype came up a few times. The gene calls are TRBV7-2 and TRBJ2-7; D remains unclear. Trimming stripped 5 bases from V and 3 bases from J, with 11 bases between. Germline V lookup: CDR1 SGHTA, CDR2 FQGNSA. The CDR3 is made up of 13 amino acids. The CDR3 is CASSPDEVYEQYF. The CDR3, as DNA: TGTGCCAGCAGCCCGGACGAGGTCTACGAGCAGTACTTC.

This clonotype was seen at least ten times. The chain recombines TRBV20-1 with TRBJ2-3, with D tentatively TRBD2 (5 bases). The V gene's germline CDR1 is DFQATT and CDR2 SNEGSKA (reference sequence). V lost 3 bases, J lost 4 bases, and 17 bases lay in between. CDR3 length equals 15 residues. CDR3 amino acids: CSASYPGRGSDTQYF. In DNA, the CDR3 is TGCAGTGCTAGTTATCCCGGTCGGGGTTCAGATACGCAGTATTTT.

This chain links TRBV29-1 with TRBJ2-1, with D possibly TRBD1 on 5 matching bases. In germline, CDR1 is SQVTM, CDR2 ANQGSEA. The CDR3 sequence is 14 residues long. The V gene lost 2 bases and the J gene lost 7 bases, with 15 bases spanning the gap. CDR3 in amino acids: CSVERQAPGNEQFF. As DNA, the CDR3 is TGCAGCGTTGAACGGCAGGCCCCAGGGAATGAGCAGTTCTTC.

V usage is TRBV5-1 and J usage is TRBJ2-2, with 11 bases fitting TRBD1. The V gene's germline CDR1 is SGHRS and CDR2 YFSETQ. This CDR3 is built from 16 residues. V trimming: 3 bases; J trimming: 3 bases; junction bases outside the gene matches: 4. The CDR3, as DNA: TGCGCCAGCAGCTGGACAGGGGGCGCCGACACCGGGGAGCTGTTTTTT. Its protein is CASSWTGGADTGELFF. Using reference TRBV5-1 and TRBJ2-2 for the parts outside the CDR3, the full variable domain is KAGVTQTPRYLIKTRGQQVTLSCSPISGHRSVSWYQQTPGQGLQFLFEYFSETQRNKGNFPGRFSGRQFSNSRSEMNVSTLELGDSALYLCASSWTGGADTGELFFGEGSRLTVL.

This clonotype was counted between two and nine times. This chain connects TRBV9 to TRBJ2-2, with TRBD2 matching 12 bases. J was trimmed by 4 bases and V by 2 bases; bases with no gene match: 3. Looked up from germline, CDR1 is SGDLS and CDR2 is YYNGEE. The CDR3 spans 16 residues. The DNA of the CDR3 is TGTGCCAGCAGCGTGAGACTAGCGGGAGTCACCGGGGAGCTGTTTTTT. The encoded protein is CASSVRLAGVTGELFF. Variable domain in full (rest from reference TRBV9 and TRBJ2-2): DSGVTQTPKHLITATGQRVTLRCSPRSGDLSVYWYQQSLDQGLQFLIQYYNGEERAKGNILERFSAQQFPDLHSELNLSSLELGDSALYFCASSVRLAGVTGELFFGEGSRLTVL.

The rearrangement links TRBV7-9 to TRBJ2-3; D unclear. The CDR3 is made up of 12 amino acids. Germline V CDR1 and CDR2: SEHNR, FQNEAQ (reference sequence). Trimming shortened V by 8 bases and J by 4 bases, and 10 bases separated the two germline ends. This chain's CDR3 is CASVIPPDTQYF. In DNA form, the CDR3 reads TGTGCCAGCGTTATTCCCCCAGATACGCAGTATTTT. The full variable domain, in which reference TRBV7-9 and TRBJ2-3 provide the parts outside the CDR3, is DTGVSQNPRHKITKRGQNVTFRCDPISEHNRLYWYRQTLGQGPEFLTYFQNEAQLEKSRLLSDRFSAERPKGSFSTLEIQRTEQGDSAMYLCASVIPPDTQYFGPGTRLTVL.

This clonotype was seen a few times. The V call is TRBV20-1, the J call TRBJ1-4, with D perhaps TRBD1 (6 bases). The CDR3 runs to 14 residues. Trimming shortened V by 5 bases and J by 7 bases, and 17 bases separated the two germline ends. Germline values: CDR1 DFQATT, CDR2 SNEGSKA (reference sequence). CDR3 amino acids: CSAFRGGGSEKLFF. The CDR3 region has the DNA TGCAGTGCTTTTCGGGGAGGGGGGAGTGAAAAACTGTTTTTT.

This clonotype has more than one count but fewer than ten. The chain links TRBV20-1 to TRBJ1-2, with 10 nucleotides matching TRBD1. With V trimmed by 5 bases and J by 2 bases, 11 bases remained unmatched. CDR1 DFQATT and CDR2 SNEGSKA come from the germline V gene (reference sequence). This CDR3 is built from 16 residues. This CDR3 is CSADSGTGDKNYGYTF. The CDR3 DNA sequence: TGCAGTGCTGATTCCGGGACAGGGGATAAGAACTATGGCTACACCTTC.

This clonotype was picked up a small number of times. This chain uses TRBV4-3 with TRBJ2-7; 9 bases fit TRBD1. CDR1 is LGHNA, CDR2 YSLEER, per germline. The V and J ends lost 1 base and 4 bases, in that order; junction bases with no gene match: 2. The CDR3 runs to 14 residues. In nucleotides, the CDR3 is TGCGCCAGCAGCCAAGTGACAGGGGGATACGAGCAGTACTTC. Residues: CASSQVTGGYEQYF.

The chain recombines TRBV12-3 or TRBV12-4 with TRBJ1-1; 9 bases are a match to TRBD1. The CDR3 contains 16 residues. V dropped 0 bases and J dropped 5; count of bases not matched to a gene: 7. The CDR3 loop is CASSLARGQGATEAFF. The DNA of the CDR3 is TGTGCCAGCAGTTTAGCGAGGGGACAGGGTGCTACTGAAGCTTTCTTT.

The V and J genes are TRBV5-1 and TRBJ2-1, with 11 bases that match TRBD2. J lost 8 bases, V lost 3 bases, and 10 bases had no gene match. CDR1 SGHRS and CDR2 YFSETQ come from the germline V gene. The CDR3 runs to 16 residues. As DNA, the CDR3 is TGCGCCAGCAGCTGGCGTGGAGTAGCGGGGGGGCATGAGCAGTTCTTC. It translates to CASSWRGVAGGHEQFF.

This clonotype was recorded only once. The chain employs TRBV7-2 and TRBJ2-1; perhaps TRBD1 as D (6 bases). Deletions cut 4 bases from V and 9 bases from J, with 16 bases between. This CDR3 contains 14 residues. Germline CDR1 is SGHTA and CDR2 is FQGNSA. The CDR3 here is CASSSYQGSGEQFF. CDR3 DNA: TGTGCCAGCAGCTCATATCAGGGGTCTGGTGAGCAGTTCTTC. The whole variable domain, filled in from reference TRBV7-2 and TRBJ2-1, reads GAGVSQSPSNKVTEKGKDVELRCDPISGHTALYWYRQSLGQGLEFLIYFQGNSAPDKSGLPSDRFSAERTGGSVSTLTIQRTQQEDSAVYLCASSSYQGSGEQFFGPGTRLTVL.

The chain recombines TRBV20-1 with TRBJ2-1, with TRBD1 as a possible D gene (5 bases). Per germline, CDR1 DFQATT and CDR2 SNEGSKA (reference sequence). Trimming removed 1 base at V and 8 bases at J, with 12 bases between. The CDR3 is 13 residues long. Written as DNA, the CDR3 is TGCAGTGCTAGAGTTCAAAGGGGCTATGAGCAGTTCTTC. It is translated as CSARVQRGYEQFF.

This chain links TRBV27 with TRBJ2-7; tentatively, D is TRBD1 (6 bases). V lost 6 bases and J lost 5, with 17 bases in between. The germline gives CDR1 MNHEY, CDR2 SMNVEV (reference sequence). The CDR3 runs 14 residues. The DNA for the CDR3 is TGTGCCAGCAGCCTGACGGGACAACACCACGAGCAGTACTTC. Translation gives CASSLTGQHHEQYF.

This clonotype was observed many times. CDR3 in DNA: TGTGCCAGCAGTTTTGTTGGAGATCAGACCCAGTACTTC. This encodes CASSFVGDQTQYF. This chain connects TRBV27 to TRBJ2-5; D remains ambiguous. CDR1 is MNHEY, CDR2 SMNVEV, per germline (reference sequence). The CDR3 covers 13 residues. V was pared by 3 bases and J by 6 bases, with 11 bases between.

This clonotype was seen a handful of times. The chain carries TRBV19 and TRBJ2-5; D remains unclear. Germline CDR1 and CDR2: LNHDA and SQIVND (reference sequence). Trimming removed 3 bases at V and 1 base at J, with 9 bases between. This CDR3 has 14 residues. The chain's CDR3 is CASSIGRSQETQYF. Here the CDR3 DNA reads TGTGCCAGTAGTATCGGACGCAGCCAAGAGACCCAGTACTTC.

This clonotype was seen more than once but under ten times. This chain joins TRBV7-2 and TRBJ1-3, with D maybe TRBD1 (6 bases). The CDR3 sequence is 15 residues long. Trimming left V 5 bases short and J 2 bases short, with 13 bases between. From germline, CDR1 is SGHTA and CDR2 FQGNSA. The CDR3 spells CASSAGTTTGNTIYF. CDR3 DNA: TGTGCCAGCAGCGCGGGGACAACCACTGGAAACACCATATATTTT.

V is TRBV12-3 or TRBV12-4 and J is TRBJ2-2; 14 bases agree with TRBD2. The junction had 13 bases not matched to a gene; V was cut back by 2 bases and J by 5 bases. CDR3 length: 20 amino acids. The CDR3 region is CASSLPGLAGAYRWTGELFF. CDR3 DNA sequence: TGTGCCAGCAGTTTACCGGGACTAGCGGGGGCTTATAGATGGACCGGGGAGCTGTTTTTT.

This clonotype turned up a few times. V is TRBV6-1 and J is TRBJ2-3, with D hard to call. Trimming stripped 6 bases from V and 4 bases from J, with 11 bases between. Per germline, CDR1 MNHNS and CDR2 SASEGT. This CDR3 is built from 13 residues. The CDR3: CASRLMGADTQYF. CDR3 bases: TGTGCCAGCAGGTTGATGGGCGCAGATACGCAGTATTTT.

This clonotype was picked up many times. The chain is built from TRBV12-3 or TRBV12-4 and TRBJ1-4, with a weak D call TRBD1 (5 bases). V was trimmed by 6 bases and J by 2 bases, leaving 10 bases between them. The CDR3 is 14 residues long. CDR3 DNA sequence: TGTGCCAGCAGCCCGGGACTCACTAATGAAAAACTGTTTTTT. This codes for CASSPGLTNEKLFF.

This clonotype occurred a few times. The V and J genes are TRBV7-9 and TRBJ2-5; the match to TRBD1 covers 9 bases. Looked up from germline, CDR1 is SEHNR and CDR2 is FQNEAQ (reference sequence). The J segment lost 5 bases and the V segment lost 5 bases, leaving 9 bases of the junction unmatched. The CDR3 spans 15 residues. This CDR3 reads CASSPDRGGRETQYF. The CDR3 DNA reads TGTGCCAGCAGCCCTGACAGGGGGGGCCGGGAGACCCAGTACTTC.

The chain couples TRBV12-5 to TRBJ2-2; D gene unclear. V shed 7 bases and J shed 4 bases, with 4 bases lying between them. CDR1 and CDR2 (germline): LGHNT, FRNRAP. The CDR3 has 11 residues. The CDR3 protein is CASAFTGELFF. The CDR3 bases are TGTGCTAGTGCCTTCACCGGGGAGCTGTTTTTT.

The chain is built from TRBV6-5 and TRBJ1-2, with 10 bases aligning to TRBD1. The CDR3 extends over 15 amino acids. CDR1 MNHEY and CDR2 SVGAGI come from the germline V gene. The junction had 5 bases not matched to a gene; V was cut back by 0 bases and J by 7 bases. As DNA, the CDR3 is TGTGCCAGCAGTTACTCCGGACAGGGGGTGGGTGGCTACACCTTC. Translated: CASSYSGQGVGGYTF.

This clonotype was recorded a few times. The chain carries TRBV20-1 and TRBJ2-2; D call uncertain. The V gene's germline CDR1 is DFQATT and CDR2 SNEGSKA (reference sequence). Trimming removed 4 bases at V and 9 bases at J, with 15 bases between. The CDR3 is 13 amino acids. The CDR3 here is CSATGPTGRELFF. The CDR3 region has the DNA TGCAGTGCTACCGGGCCCACCGGCCGGGAGCTGTTTTTT.

This clonotype has a handful of counts. The chain uses TRBV6-5 and TRBJ2-7; 9 bases are shared with TRBD2. CDR1 is MNHEY, CDR2 SVGAGI, per germline. This CDR3 spans 15 amino acids. Trimming took 6 bases from V and 0 from J; bases not matched to a gene: 6. The CDR3 spells CASSSSSGTSYEQYF. The CDR3, as DNA: TGTGCCAGCAGCTCCTCTAGCGGGACCTCCTACGAGCAGTACTTC.

The J gene is TRBJ2-1, the V gene TRBV3-1, with 7 bases that match TRBD2. Germline assignment: CDR1 LGHDT and CDR2 YNNKEL (reference sequence). CDR3 length: 16 residues. The ends lost 4 bases at V and 4 bases at J; junction bases unmatched: 10. The CDR3: CASSPLGGSIYNEQFF. In DNA form, the CDR3 reads TGTGCCAGCAGCCCCCTTGGCGGGAGTATTTACAATGAGCAGTTCTTC.